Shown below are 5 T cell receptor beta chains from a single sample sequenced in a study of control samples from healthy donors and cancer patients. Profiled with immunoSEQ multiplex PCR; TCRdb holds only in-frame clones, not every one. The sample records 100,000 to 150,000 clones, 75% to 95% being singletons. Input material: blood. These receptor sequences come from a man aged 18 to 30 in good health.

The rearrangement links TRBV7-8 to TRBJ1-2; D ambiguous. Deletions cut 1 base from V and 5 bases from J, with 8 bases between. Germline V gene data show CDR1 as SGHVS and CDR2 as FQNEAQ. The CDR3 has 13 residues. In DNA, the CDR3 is TGTGCCAGCAGCTTAGGTCAGCAGTATGGCTACACCTTC. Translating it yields CASSLGQQYGYTF.

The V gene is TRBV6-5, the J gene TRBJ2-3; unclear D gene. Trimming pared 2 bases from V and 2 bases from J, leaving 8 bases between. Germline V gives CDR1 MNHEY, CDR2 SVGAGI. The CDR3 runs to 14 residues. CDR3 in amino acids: CASSYSPNTDTQYF. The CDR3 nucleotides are TGTGCCAGCAGTTACAGCCCTAACACAGATACGCAGTATTTT.

CDR3: CASRARDTPYNEQFF. The CDR3 nucleotides are TGTGCCAGCCGCGCCCGGGACACACCTTACAATGAGCAGTTCTTC. The chain recombines TRBV11-3 with TRBJ2-1, with TRBD1 as a possible D gene (6 bases). The germline V and J ends were trimmed by 8 bases and 4 bases, with 18 bases remaining between them. Germline V gives CDR1 SGHNT, CDR2 YENEEA. The CDR3 is 15 residues long.

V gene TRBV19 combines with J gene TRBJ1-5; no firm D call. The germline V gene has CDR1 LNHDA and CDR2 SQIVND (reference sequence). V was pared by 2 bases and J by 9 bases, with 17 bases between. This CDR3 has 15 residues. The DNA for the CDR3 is TGTGCCAGTAGTATAATGTCGTTGGGTCCTTCGCCCCAGCATTTT. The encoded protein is CASSIMSLGPSPQHF.

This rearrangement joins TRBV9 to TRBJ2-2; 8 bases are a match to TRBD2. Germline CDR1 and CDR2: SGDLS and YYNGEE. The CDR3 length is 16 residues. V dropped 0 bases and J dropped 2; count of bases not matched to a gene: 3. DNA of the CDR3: TGTGCCAGCAGCGTAGCGGGAGGGTTAAACACCGGGGAGCTGTTTTTT. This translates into CASSVAGGLNTGELFF.